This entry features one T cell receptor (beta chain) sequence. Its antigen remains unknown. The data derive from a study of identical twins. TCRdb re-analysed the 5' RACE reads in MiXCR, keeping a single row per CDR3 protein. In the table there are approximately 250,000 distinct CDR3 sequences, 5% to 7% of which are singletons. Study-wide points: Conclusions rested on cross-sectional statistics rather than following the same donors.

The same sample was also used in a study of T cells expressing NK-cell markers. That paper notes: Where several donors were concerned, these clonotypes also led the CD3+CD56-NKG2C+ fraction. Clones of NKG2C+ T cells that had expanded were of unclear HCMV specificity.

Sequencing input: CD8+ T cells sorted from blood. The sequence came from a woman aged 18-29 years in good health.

CDR3 amino acids: CASSLRWGGEYDEQFF. CDR3 DNA sequence: TGTGCCAGCAGTTTAAGGTGGGGGGGCGAGTATGATGAGCAGTTCTTC. The chain couples TRBV27 to TRBJ2-1; perhaps TRBD2 as D (7 bases). CDR1 MNHEY and CDR2 SMNVEV come from the germline V gene (reference sequence). This CDR3 contains 16 residues. The germline V and J ends were trimmed by 2 bases and 8 bases, with 19 bases remaining between them.